The 22 T cell receptor beta chains below all came from one sample that was sequenced in a study of T cell repertoires in cytomegalovirus infection. In TCRdb, the reads were re-called with MiXCR into one record per CDR3 protein. The sample lists some 62,000 distinct CDR3 sequences, 20% seen once, with 60% to 75% in the top ten. Their target antigens are unknown. Sample: CD8+ T cells from cultured PBMCs, taken from culture after CMV antigen stimulation. The origin of the receptors is a human donor in good health (CMV status not recorded). Some clones in this sample may be carry-over from other donors' samples.

This clonotype was seen a handful of times. The V and J genes are TRBV20-1 and TRBJ2-1; D is perhaps TRBD2 (6 bases). The V and J ends lost 0 bases and 1 base respectively, with 10 bases between them. The CDR3 is made up of 15 amino acids. CDR1 DFQATT and CDR2 SNEGSKA come from the germline V gene (reference sequence). CDR3 in amino acids: CSARETSRSYNEQFF. DNA for the CDR3: TGCAGTGCTAGAGAAACTAGCCGATCCTACAATGAGCAGTTCTTC.

J is TRBJ1-1 and V is TRBV7-8; 7 nucleotides agree with TRBD1. This CDR3 contains 15 residues. CDR1 and CDR2 (germline): SGHVS, FQNEAQ. Trimming cost V 1 base and J 2 bases; bases outside gene matches: 4. The CDR3 protein is CASSLEAGGNTEAFF. In nucleotides, the CDR3 is TGTGCCAGCAGCTTAGAAGCAGGGGGTAACACTGAAGCTTTCTTT.

This sequence joins TRBV27 and TRBJ2-7; no firm D call. CDR1 is MNHEY and CDR2 is SMNVEV in the germline V gene (reference sequence). V dropped 2 bases and J dropped 2 bases, with 7 bases sitting between them. The CDR3 is made up of 13 amino acids. The CDR3 sequence: CASSLRAAYEQYF. CDR3 DNA: TGTGCCAGCAGTTTAAGGGCAGCCTACGAGCAGTACTTC.

This clonotype occurred a few times. The rearrangement uses TRBV12-3 or TRBV12-4 and TRBJ1-5; tentative D call: TRBD1 (6 bases). CDR3 length equals 14 residues. Trimming removed 6 bases at V and 7 bases at J, with 16 bases between. The CDR3, as DNA: TGTGCCAGCAGGGGGGGCGGGGGGAGGCAGCCCCAGCATTTT. As protein: CASRGGGGRQPQHF.

In its sample, this clonotype was seen a few times. The chain couples TRBV7-3 to TRBJ1-1, with 8 positions matching TRBD1. The CDR3 loop spans 14 amino acids. Trimming cost V 5 bases and J 3 bases; bases outside gene matches: 5. Germline V gene sequence: CDR1 SGHTA, CDR2 FQGTGA. In nucleotides, the CDR3 is TGTGCCAGCAGCGGAGGGACAGGCTACACTGAAGCTTTCTTT. It translates to CASSGGTGYTEAFF.

By share, this clonotype ranks as medium-sized (0.01 to 0.1%). The chain is built from TRBV7-8 and TRBJ2-2; D is unresolved. Germline V lookup: CDR1 SGHVS, CDR2 FQNEAQ. V gave up 4 bases and J gave up 0 bases, with 12 bases separating them. The CDR3 is 16 amino acids. The CDR3 DNA sequence: TGTGCCAGCAGCTCGAGCCTTCACGCGAACACCGGGGAGCTGTTTTTT. This encodes CASSSSLHANTGELFF.

The chain employs TRBV3-1 and TRBJ1-1, with 11 positions matching TRBD1. Per germline, CDR1 LGHDT and CDR2 YNNKEL (reference sequence). CDR3 length equals 16 residues. The J segment lost 3 bases and the V segment lost 4 bases, leaving 7 bases of the junction unmatched. DNA of the CDR3: TGTGCCAGCAGCCTCGGAGGGACAGGGGGGTACACTGAAGCTTTCTTT. The encoded protein is CASSLGGTGGYTEAFF.

The genes are TRBV6-1 and TRBJ2-1, with TRBD2 identical over 10 bases. The CDR3 contains 16 residues. The trim removed 6 bases at V and 1 base at J, leaving 6 bases unmatched. Germline values: CDR1 MNHNS, CDR2 SASEGT. For the CDR3, the DNA is TGTGCCAGCAGGCCGATAGCGGGGGGTTCCTACAATGAGCAGTTCTTC. This codes for CASRPIAGGSYNEQFF.

This clonotype was counted a few times. The chain recombines TRBV18 with TRBJ1-2, with D unclear. Germline V lookup: CDR1 KGHSH, CDR2 LQKENI. The CDR3 consists of 16 residues. Trimming pared 7 bases from V and 0 bases from J, leaving 18 bases between. CDR3 sequence reads: CASFPSGRNPNYGYTF. The CDR3 bases are TGTGCCAGCTTCCCGAGCGGGCGGAACCCTAACTATGGCTACACCTTC.

The chain carries TRBV19 and TRBJ1-5; D possibly corresponds to TRBD1 (6 bases). V was shortened by 4 bases and J by 3 bases, with 16 bases between the two germline ends. The CDR3 sequence is 16 residues long. Germline V gene data show CDR1 as LNHDA and CDR2 as SQIVND (reference sequence). The CDR3 DNA follows: TGTGCCAGTAGTACTCTAACAGGGAGGTACAATCAGCCCCAGCATTTT. As protein: CASSTLTGRYNQPQHF.

V gene TRBV7-8 combines with J gene TRBJ1-1; D is perhaps TRBD1 (5 bases). Germline assignment: CDR1 SGHVS and CDR2 FQNEAQ. V lost 1 base, J lost 0 bases, and 9 bases lay in between. The CDR3 is 15 residues long. The CDR3: CASSLVRGMNTEAFF. DNA for the CDR3: TGTGCCAGCAGCTTAGTTCGGGGGATGAACACTGAAGCTTTCTTT.

This clonotype was picked up a small number of times. As DNA, the CDR3 is TGTGCCAGCGGCGGTGGGACCACGGACACCATATATTTT. It specifies CASGGGTTDTIYF. The chain uses TRBV7-2 and TRBJ1-3; D possibly corresponds to TRBD1 (5 bases). The V end lost 8 bases, the J end lost 8 bases, and 16 bases lay between the germline ends. The germline V gene has CDR1 SGHTA and CDR2 FQGNSA. The CDR3 runs to 13 residues.

This clonotype came up many times. V and J are TRBV28 and TRBJ1-1; D uncertain. Trimming removed 7 bases at V and 4 bases at J, with 13 bases between. The V gene's germline CDR1 is MDHEN and CDR2 SYDVKM. This CDR3 comprises 13 residues. In DNA, the CDR3 is TGTGCCAGCAAGGATACAGTAGCCACTGAAGCTTTCTTT. It codes for CASKDTVATEAFF.

This clonotype was seen more than once but under ten times. The chain is built from TRBV7-6 and TRBJ1-5; D might be TRBD1 (5 bases). V was pared by 4 bases and J by 4 bases, with 14 bases between. Germline lookup yields CDR1 SGHVS and CDR2 FNYEAQ. The CDR3 totals 15 residues. CDR3 nucleotides: TGTGCCAGCAGCTCGGTCCCAGGGCCGAATCAGCCCCAGCATTTT. As protein: CASSSVPGPNQPQHF.

This chain joins TRBV6-6 and TRBJ1-2; no firm D call. Germline V gene data show CDR1 as MNHNY and CDR2 as SVGAGI (reference sequence). The CDR3 spans 17 residues. V shed 2 bases and J shed 0 bases, with 16 bases lying between them. The CDR3 loop is CASSYRPDGSSNYGYTF. The CDR3 nucleotides are TGTGCCAGCAGTTACAGGCCGGACGGTAGTTCTAACTATGGCTACACCTTC.

The V gene is TRBV25-1, the J gene TRBJ2-3; D gene ambiguous. The CDR3 contains 12 residues. Germline V lookup: CDR1 MGHDK, CDR2 SYGVNS. Trimming stripped 8 bases from V and 11 bases from J, with 17 bases between. The CDR3 loop is CASSWGKAEQYF. CDR3 bases: TGTGCCAGCTCCTGGGGAAAGGCCGAGCAGTATTTT.

This clonotype ranks as medium-sized. The chain recombines TRBV7-2 with TRBJ2-1; 8 nucleotides match TRBD1. The germline CDR1 and CDR2 sequences are SGHTA and FQGNSA. This CDR3 is 16 amino acids long. Trimming at V came to 2 bases and at J to 6 bases, leaving 9 bases not matched to a gene. CDR3 nucleotides: TGTGCCAGCAGCTTATTCCGGACAGGGCCCATCAATGAGCAGTTCTTC. Amino acids: CASSLFRTGPINEQFF.

Written as DNA, the CDR3 is TGTGCCAGCAGCCAAGAGAAGGGGGGCGGGCAGTTCTTC. Translated: CASSQEKGGGQFF. The V call is TRBV14, the J call TRBJ2-1, with D perhaps given as TRBD1 or TRBD2 (6 bases each). This CDR3 is built from 13 residues. The ends were cut back, 0 bases at V and 12 bases at J, with 12 bases in the middle. CDR1 and CDR2 from the germline V gene are SGHDN and FVKESK.

This chain uses TRBV20-1 with TRBJ1-5, with 7 nucleotides matching TRBD1. Unmatched junction bases numbered 8, after V lost 6 bases and J lost 3 bases. CDR1 is DFQATT and CDR2 is SNEGSKA in the germline V gene (reference sequence). The CDR3 totals 14 residues. Here the CDR3 reads CSAAGTEYNQPQHF. The CDR3 region has the DNA TGCAGTGCCGCCGGGACAGAATACAATCAGCCCCAGCATTTT.

In its sample, this clonotype was seen a few times. J is TRBJ2-2 and V is TRBV7-9, with 7 positions matching TRBD2. The germline gives CDR1 SEHNR, CDR2 FQNEAQ (reference sequence). Losses at the gene ends were 4 bases for V and 2 bases for J; bases not matched to a gene: 4. This CDR3 region has 15 residues. CDR3 loop: CASSSSGINTGELFF. The CDR3 coding sequence is TGTGCCAGCAGCTCCAGCGGGATAAACACCGGGGAGCTGTTTTTT.

This chain uses TRBV28 with TRBJ1-2; no definite D call. The CDR3 sequence is 12 residues long. V was shortened by 5 bases and J by 7 bases, with 11 bases between the two germline ends. Germline CDR1 reads MDHEN; CDR2 reads SYDVKM. This CDR3 is CASSPQISGYTF. CDR3 nucleotides: TGTGCCAGCAGTCCCCAAATTAGTGGCTACACCTTC.

This chain uses TRBV6-2 or TRBV6-3 with TRBJ1-5; D is uncertain. This CDR3 has 14 amino acids. V lost 2 bases and J 7 bases, leaving 12 bases between the germline ends. CDR1 and CDR2 from the germline V gene are MNHEY and SVGEGT. In DNA, the CDR3 is TGTGCCAGCAGTTACCTGAGGGCAGGACAGCCCCAGCATTTT. Residues: CASSYLRAGQPQHF.